The clone carrying this T cell receptor (beta chain) was seen more than once but under ten times. The antigen is unknown. The protocol was immunoSEQ multiplex PCR, while the TCRdb copy is restricted to in-frame clones and leaves out a portion. The table lists approximately 50,000 clones, about two thirds of them singletons. These data originate in a study of PD-1 blockade in classical Hodgkin lymphoma. Study context: Intravenous infusions of nivolumab 3 mg/kg reached patients every 2 weeks. General study points: Similar baseline diversity was found in complete responders and newly diagnosed patients. At C4D1, TCR diversity had climbed significantly for CD4+ cells, though not for CD8+ cells.

Each of the patients experienced relapse following autologous stem cell transplantation, and their brentuximab vedotin exposure differed. Germline V lookup: CDR1 MNHEY, CDR2 SMNVEV (reference sequence). The CDR3 is made up of 13 amino acids. The V gene lost 2 bases and the J gene lost 2 bases, with 6 bases spanning the gap. The V call is TRBV27, the J call TRBJ1-1; unclear D gene. The TCR originated in a human donor with classical Hodgkin lymphoma. The starting material was peripheral blood mononuclear cells (PBMCs), obtained before the second cycle of nivolumab. The CDR3 coding sequence is TGTGCCAGCAGTTTAGTTGTTAACACTGAAGCTTTCTTT. Amino acid sequence: CASSLVVNTEAFF.